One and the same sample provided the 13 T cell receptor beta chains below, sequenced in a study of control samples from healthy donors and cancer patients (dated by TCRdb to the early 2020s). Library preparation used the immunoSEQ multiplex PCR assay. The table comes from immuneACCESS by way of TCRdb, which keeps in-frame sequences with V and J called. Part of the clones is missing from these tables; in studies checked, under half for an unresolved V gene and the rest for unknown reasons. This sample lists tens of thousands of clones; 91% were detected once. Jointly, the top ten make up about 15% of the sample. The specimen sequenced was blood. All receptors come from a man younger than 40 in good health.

In DNA form, the CDR3 reads TGTGCCAGCAGTGTTCGGGGATCCTCTGGAAACACCATATATTTT. It specifies CASSVRGSSGNTIYF. The chain carries TRBV2 and TRBJ1-3; unclear D gene. There are 15 residues in the CDR3. Trimming removed 4 bases at V and 0 bases at J, with 10 bases between. CDR1 is SNHLY and CDR2 is FYNNEI in the germline V gene.

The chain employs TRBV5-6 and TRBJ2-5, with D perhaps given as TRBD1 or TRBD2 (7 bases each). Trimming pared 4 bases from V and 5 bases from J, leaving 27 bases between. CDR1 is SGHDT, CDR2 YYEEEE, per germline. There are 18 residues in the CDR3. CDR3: CASSATRPGQGGKETQYF. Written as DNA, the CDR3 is TGTGCCAGCAGCGCTACTCGCCCAGGGCAGGGGGGGAAGGAGACCCAGTACTTC. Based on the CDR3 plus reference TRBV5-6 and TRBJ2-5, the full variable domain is DAGVTQSPTHLIKTRGQQVTLRCSPKSGHDTVSWYQQALGQGPQFIFQYYEEEERQRGNFPDRFSGHQFPNYSSELNVNALLLGDSALYLCASSATRPGQGGKETQYFGPGTRLLVL.

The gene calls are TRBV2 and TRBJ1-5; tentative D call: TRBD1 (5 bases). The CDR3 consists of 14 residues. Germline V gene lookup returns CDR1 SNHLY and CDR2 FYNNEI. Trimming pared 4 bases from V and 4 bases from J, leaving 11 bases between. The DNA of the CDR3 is TGTGCCAGCAGTGGGAGGGGAGGAAATCAGCCCCAGCATTTT. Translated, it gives CASSGRGGNQPQHF.

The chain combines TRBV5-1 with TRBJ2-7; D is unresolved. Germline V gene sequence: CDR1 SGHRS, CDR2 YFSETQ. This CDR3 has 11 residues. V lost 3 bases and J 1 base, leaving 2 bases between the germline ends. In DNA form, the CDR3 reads TGCGCCAGCAGCTCATCCTACGAGCAGTACTTC. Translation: CASSSSYEQYF. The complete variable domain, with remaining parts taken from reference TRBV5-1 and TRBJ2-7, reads KAGVTQTPRYLIKTRGQQVTLSCSPISGHRSVSWYQQTPGQGLQFLFEYFSETQRNKGNFPGRFSGRQFSNSRSEMNVSTLELGDSALYLCASSSSYEQYFGPGTRLTVT.

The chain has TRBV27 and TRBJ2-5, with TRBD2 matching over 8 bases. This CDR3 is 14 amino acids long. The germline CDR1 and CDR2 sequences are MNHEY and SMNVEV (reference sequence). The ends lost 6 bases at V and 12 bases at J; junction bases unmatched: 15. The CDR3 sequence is CASSPRAGGDEEYF. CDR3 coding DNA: TGTGCCAGCAGCCCCCGGGCGGGGGGCGACGAGGAGTACTTC.

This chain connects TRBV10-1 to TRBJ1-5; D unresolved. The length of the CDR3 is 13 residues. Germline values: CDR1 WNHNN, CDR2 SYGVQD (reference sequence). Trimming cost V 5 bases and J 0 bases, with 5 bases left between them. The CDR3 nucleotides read TGCGCCAGCAGTTCGGATAGCAATCAGCCCCAGCATTTT. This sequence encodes CASSSDSNQPQHF.

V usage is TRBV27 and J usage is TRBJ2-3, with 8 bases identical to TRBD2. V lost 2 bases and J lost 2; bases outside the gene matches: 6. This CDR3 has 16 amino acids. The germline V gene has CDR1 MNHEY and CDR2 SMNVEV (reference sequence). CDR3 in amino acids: CASSLGLALLTDTQYF. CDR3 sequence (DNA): TGTGCCAGCAGTTTAGGACTAGCCCTTCTCACAGATACGCAGTATTTT.

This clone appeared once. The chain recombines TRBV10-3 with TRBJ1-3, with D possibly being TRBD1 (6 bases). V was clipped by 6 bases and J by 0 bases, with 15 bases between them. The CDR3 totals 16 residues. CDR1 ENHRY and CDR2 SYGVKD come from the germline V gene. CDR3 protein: CAIRGEAGASGNTIYF. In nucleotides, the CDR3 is TGTGCCATCAGGGGTGAGGCAGGGGCCTCTGGAAACACCATATATTTT.

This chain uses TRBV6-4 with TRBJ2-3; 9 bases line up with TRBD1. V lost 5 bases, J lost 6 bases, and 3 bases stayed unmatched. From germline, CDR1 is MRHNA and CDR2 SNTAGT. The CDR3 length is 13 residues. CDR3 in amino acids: CASSRGTGDTQYF. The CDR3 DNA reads TGTGCCAGCAGTCGGGGGACAGGGGATACGCAGTATTTT.

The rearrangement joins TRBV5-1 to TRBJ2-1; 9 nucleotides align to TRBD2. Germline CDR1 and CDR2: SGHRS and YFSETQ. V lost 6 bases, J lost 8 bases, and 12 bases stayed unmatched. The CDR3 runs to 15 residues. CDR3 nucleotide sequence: TGCGCCAGCAACCCCGGACTAGCGATACGCGATGAGCAGTTCTTC. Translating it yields CASNPGLAIRDEQFF.

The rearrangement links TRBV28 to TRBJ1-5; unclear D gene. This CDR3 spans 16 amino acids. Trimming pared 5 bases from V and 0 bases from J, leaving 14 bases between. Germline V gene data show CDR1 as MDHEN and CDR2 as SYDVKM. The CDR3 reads CASSPGFAASNQPQHF. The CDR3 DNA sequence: TGTGCCAGCAGTCCAGGTTTCGCGGCTAGCAATCAGCCCCAGCATTTT.

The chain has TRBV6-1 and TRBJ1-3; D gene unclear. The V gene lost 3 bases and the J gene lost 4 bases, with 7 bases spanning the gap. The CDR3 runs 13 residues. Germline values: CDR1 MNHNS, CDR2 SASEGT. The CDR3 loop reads CASSEAQGNTIYF. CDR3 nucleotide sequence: TGTGCCAGCAGTGAGGCCCAGGGAAACACCATATATTTT.

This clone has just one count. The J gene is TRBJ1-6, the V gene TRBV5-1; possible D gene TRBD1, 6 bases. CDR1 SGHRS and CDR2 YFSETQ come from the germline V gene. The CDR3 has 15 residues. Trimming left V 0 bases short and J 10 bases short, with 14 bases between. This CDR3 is CASSLVAGEESPLHF. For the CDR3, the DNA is TGCGCCAGCAGCTTGGTGGCAGGGGAGGAATCACCCCTCCACTTT.